Listed here are 26 T cell receptor beta chains from one sample, sequenced in a study of T cells in Graves' hyperthyroidism and ophthalmopathy. Amplification of TCR beta CDR3 regions was performed using RNA transcripts as template. During a first-round RT-PCR of the TCR CDR3, the HTBI primer set was used. One entry per CDR3 protein, called by TCRdb with MiXCR from the multiplex PCR reads. The repertoire holds about 760,000 distinct CDR3 sequences, with about 35% as singletons. The sequencing input was blood. These receptors were taken from a woman in her 40s with Graves' hyperthyroidism.

V is TRBV6-2 or TRBV6-3 and J is TRBJ1-2, with 9 bases fitting TRBD1. CDR1 is MNHEY, CDR2 SVGEGT, per germline. Germline trimming cut 8 bases from V and 3 bases from J; bases unmatched to any gene: 10. The CDR3 is 15 residues long. The DNA of the CDR3 is TGTGCCAGCTCTTACGATCGGACAGGGGACTATGGCTACACCTTC. As protein: CASSYDRTGDYGYTF.

This clonotype was seen ten or more times. The chain is built from TRBV7-9 and TRBJ1-2, with D maybe TRBD1 (5 bases). The CDR3 loop spans 15 amino acids. CDR1 and CDR2 from the germline V gene are SEHNR and FQNEAQ (reference sequence). The V and J ends lost 4 bases and 3 bases respectively, with 15 bases between them. CDR3 loop: CASSSPDKGDYGYTF. CDR3 DNA sequence: TGTGCCAGCAGCTCGCCCGACAAAGGGGACTATGGCTACACCTTC.

The J gene is TRBJ2-3, the V gene TRBV5-1, with D maybe TRBD2 (6 bases). V lost 1 base and J 1 base, leaving 13 bases between the germline ends. The CDR3 runs 16 residues. Looked up from germline, CDR1 is SGHRS and CDR2 is YFSETQ. The CDR3 DNA follows: TGCGCCAGCAGCTTGCTTGGCGGGGCCGGCACAGATACGCAGTATTTT. Its protein product is CASSLLGGAGTDTQYF.

The sample holds many counts of this clonotype. A read error is likely, as this CDR3 ends without the conserved phenylalanine or tryptophan. This chain links TRBV5-1 with TRBJ1-1; D may be TRBD1 (6 bases). This CDR3 is 14 amino acids long. Germline values: CDR1 SGHRS, CDR2 YFSETQ. The V end was cut by 4 bases, the J end by 5 bases, with 15 bases between. CDR3 bases: TGCGCCAGCAGCCCAGGGGAGGTCGTAACTGAAGCTTTCTCT. Its translation: CASSPGEVVTEAFS.

This clonotype was seen at least ten times. This rearrangement joins TRBV7-9 to TRBJ1-1, with D uncertain. V lost 2 bases, J lost 10 bases, and 11 bases lay in between. CDR1 is SEHNR and CDR2 is FQNEAQ in the germline V gene (reference sequence). This CDR3 comprises 12 residues. The CDR3 nucleotides are TGTGCCAGCAGCTTATCCCCCTCCGGAGCTTTCTTT. Amino acids: CASSLSPSGAFF.

This clonotype showed up just once. Its ends do not fully match the called genes, so a read error is possible. V is TRBV6-2 or TRBV6-3 and J is TRBJ1-1, with 10 nucleotides matching TRBD1. CDR3 length: 13 amino acids. The germline gives CDR1 MNHEY, CDR2 SVGEGT. The CDR3 DNA is TGTGCCAGCACCCCGACCGGGACAGGGGCTGCTTCCTTT. This translates into CASTPTGTGAASF.

This clonotype was picked up a small number of times. V is TRBV19 and J is TRBJ2-7; 11 bases map to TRBD2. Germline CDR1 reads LNHDA; CDR2 reads SQIVND (reference sequence). This CDR3 has 14 residues. V was clipped by 9 bases and J by 7 bases; unmatched bases: 11. CDR3 in amino acids: CASSQDPSGREQYF. CDR3 sequence (DNA): TGTGCCAGCAGCCAAGACCCTAGCGGGAGGGAGCAGTACTTC.

Many counts were recorded for this clonotype. The CDR3 region has the DNA TGTGCCAGTAGTGACACAGGGGGCGGTGGCTACACCTTC. Residues: CASSDTGGGGYTF. V gene TRBV19 combines with J gene TRBJ1-2; 9 bases agree with TRBD1. CDR3 size: 13 residues. V dropped 5 bases and J dropped 7; count of bases not matched to a gene: 5. CDR1 is LNHDA and CDR2 is SQIVND in the germline V gene (reference sequence).

The chain joins TRBV10-3 to TRBJ1-2, with a possible D match to TRBD1 (6 bases). This CDR3 is built from 12 residues. Germline V gene lookup returns CDR1 ENHRY and CDR2 SYGVKD. Trimming shortened V by 4 bases and J by 8 bases, and 11 bases separated the two germline ends. CDR3 DNA sequence: TGTGCCATCAGTGGTGTCAGGGGAGGCTACACCTTC. Residues: CAISGVRGGYTF.

The genes are TRBV6-5 and TRBJ1-5; possibly TRBD1 for D (5 bases). The CDR3 has 15 residues. Germline V gives CDR1 MNHEY, CDR2 SVGAGI. V was cut by 0 bases and J by 6 bases, with 12 bases left in between. In DNA form, the CDR3 reads TGTGCCAGCAGTTACTCGAACGGGGCCGGTCAGCCCCAGCATTTT. This codes for CASSYSNGAGQPQHF.

Concerning this clonotype: A read error is possible here, since a much larger clone lies one base away. The rearrangement joins TRBV19 to TRBJ1-5, with D perhaps TRBD1 (6 bases). The CDR3 extends over 15 amino acids. Trimming removed 7 bases at V and 2 bases at J, with 15 bases between. The germline gives CDR1 LNHDA, CDR2 SQIVND (reference sequence). In DNA form, the CDR3 reads TGTGCCAGTATACAGGGAGGTTATCGCAATCAGCCCCAGCATTTT. Its translation is CASIQGGYRNQPQHF. Using reference TRBV19 and TRBJ1-5 for the parts outside the CDR3, the full variable domain is DGGITQSPKYLFRKEGQNVTLSCEQNLNHDAMYWYRQDPGQGLRLIYYSQIVNDFQKGDIAEGYSVSREKKESFPLTVTSAQKNPTAFYLCASIQGGYRNQPQHFGDGTRLSIL.

The chain joins TRBV10-3 to TRBJ1-4; D remains unclear. The V end was cut by 5 bases, the J end by 0 bases, with 7 bases between. This CDR3 comprises 14 residues. The germline gives CDR1 ENHRY, CDR2 SYGVKD. The CDR3 bases are TGTGCCATCAGTTCGGGAGCAACTAATGAAAAACTGTTTTTT. Amino acids: CAISSGATNEKLFF.

Turning to this clonotype: A read error may account for a junction end that differs from germline. This sequence joins TRBV6-5 and TRBJ1-1; D not resolved. The CDR3 has 13 amino acids. Germline CDR1 reads MNHEY; CDR2 reads SVGAGI. The CDR3 is CAISYFGPSGSFF. The CDR3 nucleotides read TGTGCCATCAGTTACTTCGGGCCCTCCGGGTCTTTCTTT.

The sample holds a few counts of this clonotype. V and J are TRBV4-3 and TRBJ1-6, with D perhaps TRBD1 (5 bases). V lost 5 bases, J lost 14 bases, and 22 bases lay in between. CDR3 length: 15 amino acids. Germline-derived CDR1 and CDR2 are LGHNA and YSLEER. The CDR3 DNA reads TGCGCCAGCAGCACGGTCACGGGGCCCCAGGGAACCCTCCACTTT. The encoded protein is CASSTVTGPQGTLHF.

This clonotype has more than one count but fewer than ten. Germline and junction disagree at one end, which may indicate a read error. This chain joins TRBV7-7 and TRBJ2-7; 7 bases fit TRBD1. Germline values: CDR1 SSHAT, CDR2 FNYEAQ (reference sequence). CDR3 length equals 14 residues. CDR3 bases: TGCGCCAGCAGCCACCAGACAGGGTCCTACGAGCAGTACTTC. Its protein is CASSHQTGSYEQYF.

The chain couples TRBV10-2 to TRBJ1-1; the D gene is possibly TRBD1 (5 bases). The V end lost 6 bases, the J end lost 10 bases, and 15 bases lay between the germline ends. The CDR3 totals 12 residues. The germline V gene has CDR1 WSHSY and CDR2 SAAADI. CDR3 sequence reads: CASRARADVAFF. The CDR3 DNA follows: TGCGCCAGCAGGGCCAGGGCCGACGTAGCTTTCTTT.

In this sample, this clonotype turned up once. This chain connects TRBV2 to TRBJ1-2; the D is unclear. This CDR3 has 17 amino acids. Looked up from germline, CDR1 is SNHLY and CDR2 is FYNNEI. V lost 2 bases and J lost 2, with 18 bases in between. CDR3 in amino acids: CASSERQASGLNYGYTF. The CDR3 DNA reads TGTGCCAGCAGTGAAAGGCAGGCCTCAGGTTTGAACTATGGCTACACCTTC.

Worth noting for this clonotype: Without the conserved terminal phenylalanine or tryptophan, this CDR3 likely stems from a read error. The V call is TRBV19, the J call TRBJ2-2, with TRBD1 matching over 7 bases. V lost 6 bases and J lost 3; bases outside the gene matches: 7. The CDR3 covers 15 residues. Germline V gene data show CDR1 as LNHDA and CDR2 as SQIVND (reference sequence). This CDR3 is CASRSGQSYTGELFL. CDR3 nucleotide sequence: TGTGCCAGTAGATCGGGACAGAGTTACACCGGGGAGCTGTTTCTT.

This clonotype was seen at least ten times. The chain has TRBV24-1 and TRBJ1-5, with 9 bases fitting TRBD1. V shed 4 bases and J 5 bases; nucleotides not matched to a gene: 2. CDR1 is KGHDR and CDR2 is SFDVKD in the germline V gene. The CDR3 is 14 residues long. The chain's CDR3 is CATSDRDRDQPQHF. Written as DNA, the CDR3 is TGTGCCACCAGTGACCGGGACAGGGATCAGCCCCAGCATTTT.

V gene TRBV7-4 combines with J gene TRBJ2-5; D is undetermined. CDR3 length: 12 residues. Germline CDR1 SGHVT, CDR2 SQSDAQ. Trimming removed 6 bases from V and 1 base from J, with 6 bases in between. CDR3 loop: CASRQTQETQYF. In DNA form, the CDR3 reads TGTGCCAGCAGGCAGACCCAAGAGACCCAGTACTTC.

V is TRBV6-2 or TRBV6-3 and J is TRBJ2-5; D possibly corresponds to TRBD1 (7 bases). The germline CDR1 and CDR2 sequences are MNHEY and SVGEGT. V dropped 5 bases and J dropped 9 bases, with 19 bases sitting between them. The CDR3 spans 14 residues. Written as DNA, the CDR3 is TGTGCCAGCAGTCCGAGTGGAGGGGGCAGGGCCCAGTACTTC. Translation: CASSPSGGGRAQYF.

The V call is TRBV5-1, the J call TRBJ1-4; D is uncertain. CDR1 is SGHRS, CDR2 YFSETQ, per germline. The CDR3 spans 16 residues. Deletions cut 1 base from V and 8 bases from J, with 18 bases between. CDR3 sequence: CASSLYLPGFGEKLFF. CDR3 DNA sequence: TGCGCCAGCAGCTTGTATCTCCCCGGGTTCGGAGAAAAACTGTTTTTT.

This sequence joins TRBV29-1 and TRBJ2-5; TRBD2 matches 7 bases. The germline gives CDR1 SQVTM, CDR2 ANQGSEA. The junction had 5 bases not matched to a gene; V was cut back by 3 bases and J by 7 bases. The CDR3 sequence is 12 residues long. CDR3 region: CSVDDGEGTQYF. The CDR3 coding sequence is TGCAGCGTTGACGACGGGGAGGGGACCCAGTACTTC.

J is TRBJ2-7 and V is TRBV5-4, with 10 bases matching TRBD2. The trim removed 4 bases at V and 2 bases at J, leaving 6 bases unmatched. CDR3 length: 15 amino acids. Looked up from germline, CDR1 is SGHNT and CDR2 is YYREEE (reference sequence). The CDR3 sequence is CASSGGTSATYEQYF. CDR3 DNA sequence: TGTGCCAGCAGCGGTGGGACTAGCGCGACCTACGAGCAGTACTTC.

The sample holds many counts of this clonotype. The chain is built from TRBV15 and TRBJ2-5; tentative D call: TRBD2 (6 bases). Germline CDR1 reads LNHNV; CDR2 reads YYDKDF (reference sequence). V dropped 8 bases and J dropped 4 bases, with 17 bases sitting between them. CDR3 length: 14 amino acids. CDR3 sequence: CATHTGGAGETQYF. In nucleotides, the CDR3 is TGTGCCACCCATACTGGCGGGGCGGGAGAGACCCAGTACTTC.

This chain links TRBV29-1 with TRBJ2-7; TRBD1 matches at 8 bases. The CDR3 has 13 amino acids. V was clipped by 8 bases and J by 6 bases; unmatched bases: 12. CDR1 is SQVTM and CDR2 is ANQGSEA in the germline V gene. The CDR3 loop reads CSNPGTGRGEQYF. CDR3 nucleotides: TGCAGCAATCCCGGGACAGGCCGTGGCGAGCAGTACTTC.